This T cell receptor (beta chain) is drawn from a study of blood T cell repertoires in COVID-19. About the study: Specimens from acute and convalescent COVID-19 originated in the United States, Italy and Spain. T cells, B-cell-depleted T cells, or PBMCs supplied cDNA or gDNA.

The CDR3 consists of 16 residues. Germline trimming cut 0 bases from V and 1 base from J; bases unmatched to any gene: 5. The germline CDR1 and CDR2 sequences are SGHTA and FQGNSA. Original methodology: Amplified reference gene primers provided the basis for estimating nucleated cell counts. Produced via immunoSEQ multiplex PCR; TCRdb's table is partial and in-frame only. V, J and clone size derive from that table, while D and trimming were established from the DNA sequence. There are tens of thousands of clones in the sample; under 90% occur only once, and under 4.5% lies in the top ten. The sample was peripheral blood. This chain joins TRBV7-2 and TRBJ1-1; TRBD1 matches 7 bases. The receptor's source is a woman aged 60-75 years with acute or convalescent COVID-19. Here the CDR3 reads CASSLARDRRNTEAFF. CDR3 nucleotides: TGTGCCAGCAGCTTAGCTAGGGACAGAAGGAACACTGAAGCTTTCTTT. The full variable domain, rest sourced from reference TRBV7-2 and TRBJ1-1, is GAGVSQSPSNKVTEKGKDVELRCDPISGHTALYWYRQSLGQGLEFLIYFQGNSAPDKSGLPSDRFSAERTGGSVSTLTIQRTQQEDSAVYLCASSLARDRRNTEAFFGQGTRLTVV.